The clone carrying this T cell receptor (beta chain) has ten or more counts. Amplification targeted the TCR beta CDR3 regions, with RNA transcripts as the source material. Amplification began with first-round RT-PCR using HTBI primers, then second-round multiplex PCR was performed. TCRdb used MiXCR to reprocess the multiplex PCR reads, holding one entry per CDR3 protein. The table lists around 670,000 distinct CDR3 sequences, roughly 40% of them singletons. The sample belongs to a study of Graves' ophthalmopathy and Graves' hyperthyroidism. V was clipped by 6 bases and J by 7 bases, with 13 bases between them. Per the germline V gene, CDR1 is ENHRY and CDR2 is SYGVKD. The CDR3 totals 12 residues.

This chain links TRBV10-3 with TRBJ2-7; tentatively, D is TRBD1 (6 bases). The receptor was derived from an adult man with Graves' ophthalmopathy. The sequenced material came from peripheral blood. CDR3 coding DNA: TGTGCCATCAGGGGGACATTGTGGGAGCAGTACTTC. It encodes CAIRGTLWEQYF.